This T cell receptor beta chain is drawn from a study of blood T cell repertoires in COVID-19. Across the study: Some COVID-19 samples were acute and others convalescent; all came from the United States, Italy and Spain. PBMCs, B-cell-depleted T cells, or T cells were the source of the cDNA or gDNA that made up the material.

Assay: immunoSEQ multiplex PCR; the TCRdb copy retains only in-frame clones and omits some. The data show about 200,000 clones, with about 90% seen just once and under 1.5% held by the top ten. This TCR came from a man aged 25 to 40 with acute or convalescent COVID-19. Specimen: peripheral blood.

The CDR3 spells CASSRSSGGATYEQYF. The CDR3 DNA reads TGTGCCAGCAGTCGATCTAGCGGGGGGGCCACGTACGAGCAGTACTTC. The chain links TRBV3-1 (or the pseudogene TRBV3-2) to TRBJ2-7; 12 bases are a match to TRBD2. Germline trimming cut 6 bases from V and 4 bases from J; bases unmatched to any gene: 10. Germline lookup yields CDR1 LGHDT and CDR2 YNNKEL (reference sequence). CDR3 size: 16 residues.